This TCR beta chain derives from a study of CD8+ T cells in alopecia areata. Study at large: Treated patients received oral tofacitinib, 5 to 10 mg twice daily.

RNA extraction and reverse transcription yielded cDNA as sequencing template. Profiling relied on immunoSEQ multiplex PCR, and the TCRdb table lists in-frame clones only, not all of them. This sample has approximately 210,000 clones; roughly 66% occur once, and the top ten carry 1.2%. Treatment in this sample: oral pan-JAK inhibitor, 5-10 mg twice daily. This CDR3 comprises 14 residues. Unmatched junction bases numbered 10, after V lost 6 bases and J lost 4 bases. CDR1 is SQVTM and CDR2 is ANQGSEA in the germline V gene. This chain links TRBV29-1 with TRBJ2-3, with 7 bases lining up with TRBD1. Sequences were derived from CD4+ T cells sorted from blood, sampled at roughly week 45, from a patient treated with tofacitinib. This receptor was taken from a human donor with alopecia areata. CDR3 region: CSVKGGIGADTQYF. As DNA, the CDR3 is TGCAGCGTAAAAGGGGGCATCGGTGCAGATACGCAGTATTTT.